This is a list of T cell receptor beta chains from one sample in a study of beta chain features in type 1 diabetes. Sequencing was performed with immunoSEQ multiplex PCR; in TCRdb, only in-frame clones are kept and a portion is missing. This table holds 860,000 or so clones, about a sixth found once. The sequencing input was naive CD4+ T cells from blood. Receptors were obtained from a woman between 18 and 29 years old in good health. Both conserved end residues are part of each CDR3. Expanded clones are given a class, and other clones once, few, many or no size at all.

clone_size: few; v_call: TRBV19; j_call: TRBJ2-2; cdr3_aa: CASSWTAGGELFF
clone_size: -; v_call: TRBV7-2; j_call: TRBJ2-1; cdr3_aa: CASRSSVYNEQFF
clone_size: few; v_call: TRBV18; j_call: TRBJ2-1; cdr3_aa: CASSQDLYNEQFF
clone_size: few; v_call: TRBV29-1; j_call: TRBJ2-7; cdr3_aa: CSVEHRDRVDEQYF
clone_size: -; v_call: TRBV18; j_call: TRBJ1-1; cdr3_aa: CASSQAGQGEIGSVNTEAFF
clone_size: few; v_call: TRBV6-6; j_call: TRBJ1-2; cdr3_aa: CASSKSPGYTF
clone_size: few; v_call: TRBV6-5; j_call: TRBJ1-4; cdr3_aa: CASSYNSAEKLFF
clone_size: few; v_call: TRBV18; j_call: TRBJ2-1; cdr3_aa: CASSPSGQRSYNEQFF
clone_size: few; v_call: TRBV23-1; j_call: TRBJ2-3; cdr3_aa: CASSPMRGSTDTQYF
clone_size: few; v_call: TRBV5-1; j_call: TRBJ2-6; cdr3_aa: CASSLMGDRSNSGANVLTF
clone_size: -; v_call: TRBV28; j_call: TRBJ1-1; cdr3_aa: CASLNRAVKKAFF
clone_size: -; v_call: TRBV9; j_call: TRBJ2-7; cdr3_aa: CASSVLSLGEQYF
clone_size: few; v_call: TRBV18; j_call: TRBJ2-2; cdr3_aa: CASSPGQGETGELFF
clone_size: -; v_call: TRBV28; j_call: TRBJ1-1; cdr3_aa: CASSRFRQGNTEAFF
clone_size: few; v_call: TRBV18; j_call: TRBJ2-6; cdr3_aa: CASSYSGANVLTF
clone_size: -; v_call: TRBV7-2; j_call: TRBJ2-7; cdr3_aa: CASSLTRGGEQYF
clone_size: few; v_call: TRBV15; j_call: TRBJ1-2; cdr3_aa: CATSGRTGGYHRYTF
clone_size: -; v_call: TRBV4-2; j_call: TRBJ2-5; cdr3_aa: CASSQKTDRPWGQYF
clone_size: -; v_call: TRBV10-2; j_call: TRBJ2-7; cdr3_aa: CASTLAGSDEQYF
clone_size: few; v_call: TRBV6-6; j_call: TRBJ2-7; cdr3_aa: CASSFRAGFEQYF
clone_size: few; v_call: TRBV6-5; j_call: TRBJ2-7; cdr3_aa: CASSAQGRYYEQYF
clone_size: -; v_call: TRBV7-2; j_call: TRBJ2-2; cdr3_aa: CASSPSNTGELFF
clone_size: few; v_call: TRBV27; j_call: TRBJ2-7; cdr3_aa: CASSRLAGSYEQYF
clone_size: -; v_call: TRBV7-2; j_call: TRBJ1-1; cdr3_aa: CASSLSGDTEAFF
clone_size: few; v_call: TRBV2; j_call: TRBJ2-7; cdr3_aa: CASKGVGAYEQYF
clone_size: -; v_call: TRBV7-2; j_call: TRBJ2-7; cdr3_aa: CASSPWTGPYEQYF
clone_size: few; v_call: TRBV5-1; j_call: TRBJ2-5; cdr3_aa: CASSPLGAGQETQYF
clone_size: -; v_call: TRBV11-2; j_call: TRBJ2-3; cdr3_aa: CASGPVAGGEDTQYF
clone_size: -; v_call: TRBV19; j_call: TRBJ1-5; cdr3_aa: CASSIGQGKGQPQHF
clone_size: few; v_call: TRBV5-4; j_call: TRBJ2-5; cdr3_aa: CASSAEYQETQYF
clone_size: -; v_call: TRBV28; j_call: TRBJ1-5; cdr3_aa: CASVQAGVNRRNQPQHF
clone_size: few; v_call: TRBV7-8; j_call: TRBJ2-2; cdr3_aa: CASSPLASGNTGELFF
clone_size: -; v_call: TRBV29-1; j_call: TRBJ1-2; cdr3_aa: CSATRDGYGYTF
clone_size: -; v_call: TRBV10-3; j_call: TRBJ1-1; cdr3_aa: CAISGYRGNTEAFF
clone_size: few; v_call: TRBV28; j_call: TRBJ2-3; cdr3_aa: CASSRMGTASTDTQYF
clone_size: -; v_call: TRBV2; j_call: TRBJ2-2; cdr3_aa: CASSENGIRTGELFF
clone_size: few; v_call: TRBV19; j_call: TRBJ2-4; cdr3_aa: CASSNLETSGSYGKNIQYF
clone_size: few; v_call: TRBV28; j_call: TRBJ1-5; cdr3_aa: CASSFSTGTVGNQPQHF
clone_size: -; v_call: TRBV5-4; j_call: TRBJ1-1; cdr3_aa: CASSPDIGRRSTEAFF
clone_size: -; v_call: TRBV7-2; j_call: TRBJ2-7; cdr3_aa: CASSRRPNLYGQYF
clone_size: few; v_call: TRBV6-6; j_call: TRBJ2-7; cdr3_aa: CASSSRDYEQYF
clone_size: few; v_call: TRBV6-5; j_call: TRBJ1-2; cdr3_aa: CASSLTGTGVGYTF
clone_size: -; v_call: TRBV27; j_call: TRBJ1-3; cdr3_aa: CASSAWGYSGNTIYF
clone_size: many; v_call: TRBV10-3; j_call: TRBJ2-4; cdr3_aa: CAISEGSKNIQYF
clone_size: few; v_call: TRBV7-2; j_call: TRBJ2-2; cdr3_aa: CASSLAQANTGELFF
clone_size: -; v_call: TRBV6-1; j_call: TRBJ2-7; cdr3_aa: CASSATPGLFFVQYF
clone_size: few; v_call: TRBV5-1; j_call: TRBJ2-7; cdr3_aa: CASSLVGHEQYF
clone_size: few; v_call: TRBV4-2; j_call: TRBJ2-1; cdr3_aa: CASSPLGSLHNEQFF
clone_size: -; v_call: TRBV11-1; j_call: TRBJ2-5; cdr3_aa: CASSEQETQYF
clone_size: few; v_call: TRBV7-9; j_call: TRBJ1-4; cdr3_aa: CASSGRGGDEKLFF
clone_size: few; v_call: TRBV5-6; j_call: TRBJ1-5; cdr3_aa: CASSLALGQQHF
clone_size: few; v_call: TRBV7-9; j_call: TRBJ2-7; cdr3_aa: CASSPGDEQYF
clone_size: few; v_call: TRBV6-1; j_call: TRBJ2-7; cdr3_aa: CASTRGRAYEQYF
clone_size: -; v_call: TRBV18; j_call: TRBJ2-7; cdr3_aa: CASSPGGLAGYEQYF